The clone carrying this T cell receptor beta chain was recorded at least ten times. The sample originates from a study of OX40 agonist ivuxolimab in advanced cancers. Libraries were prepared by immunoSEQ multiplex PCR; TCRdb keeps only in-frame clonotypes and omits some of them. The table records more than 7,000 clones, approximately 68% of them present only once. In germline, CDR1 is MNHEY, CDR2 SMNVEV (reference sequence). The CDR3 totals 14 residues. The J segment lost 6 bases and the V segment lost 5 bases, leaving 4 bases of the junction unmatched. The origin of this receptor is an adult with an advanced solid tumor such as melanoma, head and neck, liver or kidney cancer. This sample comprised CD4+ or CD8+ T cells sorted from blood, obtained in a trial of the OX40 agonist ivuxolimab. The V and J genes are TRBV27 and TRBJ2-7; 13 nucleotides line up with TRBD2. CDR3: CASSQTSGRAEQYF. For the CDR3, the DNA is TGTGCCAGCAGTCAAACTAGCGGGAGGGCCGAGCAGTACTTC.